These 20 T cell receptor beta chains originate from one sample sequenced in a study of neurological immune-mediated disorders (dated by TCRdb to the late 2010s). Library preparation employed 5' RACE. The sample was run on an Illumina HiSeq 2500. TCRdb reprocessed the public reads (quality trimming at Q25 with fastp, clone calling with MiXCR) and kept in-frame beta chains. CDR3 protein duplicates are merged, each entry listing the most common genes and DNA. In all, the sample holds about 120,000 distinct CDR3 sequences, and 3% to 3.5% of those were seen once. The leading ten clones occupy 1% to 1.5% of the sample. Sequences were obtained from PBMCs. These receptors all come from a young woman with multiple sclerosis.

In its sample, this clonotype was seen many times. The chain employs TRBV15 and TRBJ2-3; the D gene is possibly TRBD2 (7 bases). The germline CDR1 and CDR2 sequences are LNHNV and YYDKDF (reference sequence). V lost 0 bases and J 6 bases, leaving 16 bases between the germline ends. CDR3 length: 16 amino acids. The CDR3, as DNA: TGTGCCACCAGCAGAGATTTACCGGGGGGCGGGGATACGCAGTATTTT. Protein: CATSRDLPGGGDTQYF.

This chain connects TRBV5-1 to TRBJ1-3; D is possibly TRBD1 (6 bases). V lost 4 bases and J 12 bases, leaving 20 bases between the germline ends. Germline loops: CDR1 SGHRS, CDR2 YFSETQ. The CDR3 is made up of 14 amino acids. The DNA of the CDR3 is TGCGCCAGCAGCAAGGACAGCTCTGGAAAAAACATATATTTT. The encoded protein is CASSKDSSGKNIYF.

This clonotype came up many times. This chain links TRBV7-8 with TRBJ1-3; the D is unclear. This CDR3 is built from 14 residues. The V end lost 2 bases, the J end lost 2 bases, and 7 bases lay between the germline ends. Germline assignment: CDR1 SGHVS and CDR2 FQNEAQ. CDR3 DNA sequence: TGTGCCAGCAGCTTAACGGAGGCTGGAAACACCATATATTTT. Its protein is CASSLTEAGNTIYF.

The V gene is TRBV20-1, the J gene TRBJ2-1; weak D call: TRBD2 (6 bases). The CDR3 spans 15 residues. With 0 bases removed from V and 1 base from J, the gap between germline ends came to 10 bases. Germline CDR1 DFQATT, CDR2 SNEGSKA (reference sequence). In DNA, the CDR3 is TGCAGTGCTAGAGATAGGCGGGGTTCCTACAATGAGCAGTTCTTC. It translates to CSARDRRGSYNEQFF.

This clonotype was detected ten times or more. The rearrangement joins TRBV4-1 to TRBJ1-6; unclear D gene. The length of the CDR3 is 16 residues. The V end lost 4 bases, the J end lost 0 bases, and 10 bases lay between the germline ends. Germline V CDR1 and CDR2: MGHRA, YSYEKL. The CDR3 sequence: CASSLLGSSYNSPLHF. The CDR3 coding sequence is TGCGCCAGCAGCCTCCTGGGGAGCTCCTATAATTCACCCCTCCACTTT.

This clonotype appeared many times. V usage is TRBV9 and J usage is TRBJ2-1; TRBD2 aligns across 12 bases. Germline loops: CDR1 SGDLS, CDR2 YYNGEE. V lost 3 bases to trimming and J lost 7 bases; unmatched junction nucleotides: 2. The CDR3 spans 14 residues. Here the CDR3 reads CASSDTSGGNEQFF. DNA for the CDR3: TGTGCCAGCAGCGATACTAGCGGGGGGAATGAGCAGTTCTTC.

In its sample, this clonotype was seen many times. The rearrangement links TRBV27 to TRBJ2-6; D unresolved. CDR3 length: 16 amino acids. V was pared by 6 bases and J by 2 bases, with 14 bases between. Germline assignment: CDR1 MNHEY and CDR2 SMNVEV (reference sequence). CDR3 in amino acids: CASSPLASTGANVLTF. The CDR3 DNA sequence: TGTGCCAGCAGCCCTTTGGCATCGACTGGGGCCAACGTCCTGACTTTC.

CDR3 DNA sequence: TGCGCCAGCAGCTTGGAAGCGTCTGGAGAGACCCAGTACTTC. This encodes CASSLEASGETQYF. V is TRBV5-1 and J is TRBJ2-5; D gene ambiguous. The CDR3 runs 14 residues. Trimming removed 0 bases at V and 4 bases at J, with 10 bases between. Germline CDR1 and CDR2: SGHRS and YFSETQ.

This clonotype was observed at least ten times. The chain uses TRBV20-1 and TRBJ1-6; D is ambiguous. In germline, CDR1 is DFQATT, CDR2 SNEGSKA (reference sequence). V was pared by 0 bases and J by 7 bases, with 13 bases between. The CDR3 length is 15 residues. The CDR3 bases are TGCAGTGCTAGAGATATGAGATATCCCAATTCACCCCTCCACTTT. Translating gives CSARDMRYPNSPLHF.

This clonotype was observed many times. The V and J genes are TRBV12-3 or TRBV12-4 and TRBJ2-3, with 8 bases fitting TRBD2. The CDR3 loop spans 17 amino acids. V shed 0 bases and J 3 bases; nucleotides not matched to a gene: 8. In DNA, the CDR3 is TGTGCCAGCAGTTTAGCCACAGCGGGGGCATTAACAGATACGCAGTATTTT. Translating gives CASSLATAGALTDTQYF.

This clonotype occurred many times. The chain couples TRBV18 to TRBJ2-3; weak D call: TRBD1 (6 bases). V was shortened by 3 bases and J by 4 bases, with 14 bases between the two germline ends. The CDR3 is made up of 15 amino acids. From germline, CDR1 is KGHSH and CDR2 LQKENI. For the CDR3, the DNA is TGTGCCAGCTCACCCGACAGGAACCAAGCAGATACGCAGTATTTT. Translated, it gives CASSPDRNQADTQYF.

This clonotype has more than one count but fewer than ten. A read error is likely, as this CDR3 ends without the conserved phenylalanine or tryptophan. V and J are TRBV29-1 and TRBJ2-4; D remains unclear. Germline V CDR1 and CDR2: SQVTM, ANQGSEA. There are 11 residues in the CDR3. Trimming cost V 5 bases and J 8 bases, with 10 bases left between them. In DNA, the CDR3 is TGCAGCGTTACCCAGAAGGACATTCAGTACAAC. As protein: CSVTQKDIQYN.

This clonotype was seen ten or more times. The chain uses TRBV7-8 and TRBJ2-1; TRBD2 aligns across 10 bases. The CDR3 loop spans 16 amino acids. V lost 4 bases to trimming and J lost 7 bases; unmatched junction nucleotides: 10. Germline V gene lookup returns CDR1 SGHVS and CDR2 FQNEAQ. Here the CDR3 DNA reads TGTGCCAGCAGCTCCGGGTTAGCGGGGGGATTGAATGAGCAGTTCTTC. This translates into CASSSGLAGGLNEQFF.

This clonotype was seen at least ten times. V gene TRBV7-8 combines with J gene TRBJ2-2; the D gene could be TRBD1 or TRBD2 (5 bases each). Trimming took 7 bases from V and 4 from J, leaving 16 bases between them. Looked up from germline, CDR1 is SGHVS and CDR2 is FQNEAQ. This CDR3 is built from 15 residues. In DNA form, the CDR3 reads TGTGCCAGCACCCAACCGCCGAGGGGCACCGGGGAGCTGTTTTTT. Translation: CASTQPPRGTGELFF.

At least ten counts were recorded for this clonotype. DNA for the CDR3: TGTGCCAGCAGTCCCTCGTTCAGGGGAACTGGGGCCAACGTCCTGACTTTC. It specifies CASSPSFRGTGANVLTF. V gene TRBV27 combines with J gene TRBJ2-6, with TRBD1 as a possible D gene (6 bases). The CDR3 totals 17 residues. CDR1 and CDR2 (germline): MNHEY, SMNVEV (reference sequence). V gave up 5 bases and J gave up 2 bases, with 16 bases separating them.

This clonotype was picked up many times. The genes are TRBV9 and TRBJ2-2, with TRBD1 as a possible D gene (6 bases). This CDR3 is 15 amino acids long. V lost 0 bases and J 4 bases, leaving 10 bases between the germline ends. Germline V gene lookup returns CDR1 SGDLS and CDR2 YYNGEE. Here the CDR3 DNA reads TGTGCCAGCAGCGTAGTCACAGGGTCCACCGGGGAGCTGTTTTTT. Its protein is CASSVVTGSTGELFF.

This clonotype was seen many times. A junction boundary mismatches the germline segment, possibly from a read error. V and J are TRBV6-5 and TRBJ1-6; D remains ambiguous. The CDR3 runs to 13 residues. The germline V gene encodes CDR1 MNHEY and CDR2 SVGAGI. CDR3 protein: CASTSRNNSPLHF. CDR3 coding DNA: TGTGCCAGCACCAGCAGAAATAATTCACCCCTACACTTT.

The table lists this clonotype with many counts. CDR3 sequence (DNA): TGCGCCAGCAGTGAGACTCTCGGGACAGGCACCTACAATGAGCAGTTCTTC. Translation: CASSETLGTGTYNEQFF. V usage is TRBV10-1 and J usage is TRBJ2-1; 8 bases are shared with TRBD1. Germline V CDR1 and CDR2: WNHNN, SYGVQD (reference sequence). The V and J ends lost 2 bases and 2 bases, in that order; junction bases with no gene match: 8. The CDR3 is 17 amino acids.

This clonotype showed up many times. The V call is TRBV10-3, the J call TRBJ1-5; 7 bases are shared with TRBD1. The CDR3 extends over 13 amino acids. Germline V gene lookup returns CDR1 ENHRY and CDR2 SYGVKD. The trim removed 10 bases at V and 3 bases at J, leaving 6 bases unmatched. CDR3 amino acids: CATKTGNNQPQHF. The DNA for the CDR3 is TGTGCCACCAAGACAGGGAACAATCAGCCCCAGCATTTT.

This clonotype was counted many times. J is TRBJ1-4 and V is TRBV20-1, with no clear D. The CDR3 extends over 14 amino acids. In germline, CDR1 is DFQATT, CDR2 SNEGSKA (reference sequence). The V end lost 6 bases, the J end lost 8 bases, and 19 bases lay between the germline ends. The CDR3 sequence is CSARTGGVGEKLFF. The CDR3 DNA reads TGCAGTGCCCGAACCGGCGGGGTTGGCGAAAAACTGTTTTTT.